This passage covers 32 T cell receptor beta chains from one sample sequenced in a study of blood T cell repertoires in COVID-19. The table came from immunoSEQ multiplex PCR; TCRdb's copy has only in-frame clones and leaves some out. The sample lists over 45,000 clones, approximately 90% occurring once. Sequencing input: peripheral blood. The receptors here all came from a man aged 45-65 years with acute or convalescent COVID-19.

The chain joins TRBV4-2 to TRBJ2-1; TRBD2 aligns across 8 bases. The junction had 5 bases not matched to a gene; V was cut back by 0 bases and J by 4 bases. The CDR3 has 16 amino acids. Per the germline V gene, CDR1 is LGHNA and CDR2 is YNFKEQ. This chain's CDR3 is CASSQDAGGGYNEQFF. As DNA, the CDR3 is TGTGCCAGCAGCCAAGACGCGGGAGGAGGTTACAATGAGCAGTTCTTC.

The table lists this clone with a few counts. This chain uses TRBV7-2 with TRBJ2-1; TRBD1 matches 8 bases. The CDR3 runs 15 residues. Germline loops: CDR1 SGHTA, CDR2 FQGNSA. Unmatched junction bases numbered 3, after V lost 5 bases and J lost 0 bases. CDR3 protein: CASSRQGASYNEQFF. The CDR3 DNA reads TGTGCCAGCAGCCGCCAGGGGGCCTCCTACAATGAGCAGTTCTTC.

The V gene is TRBV7-6, the J gene TRBJ2-7, with TRBD2 matching over 8 bases. The trim removed 0 bases at V and 3 bases at J, leaving 7 bases unmatched. Germline CDR1 reads SGHVS; CDR2 reads FNYEAQ. The CDR3 consists of 16 residues. The CDR3 DNA reads TGTGCCAGCAGCTTAGCGGTCGCGGGAGGAGACTACGAGCAGTACTTC. Protein: CASSLAVAGGDYEQYF.

This chain uses TRBV6-5 with TRBJ2-7, with D possibly being TRBD2 (5 bases). The CDR3 loop spans 15 amino acids. Germline V gene sequence: CDR1 MNHEY, CDR2 SVGAGI. Trimming removed 2 bases at V and 2 bases at J, with 13 bases between. Here the CDR3 reads CASSYPTAGAYEQYF. CDR3 nucleotides: TGTGCCAGCAGTTACCCCACAGCCGGGGCCTACGAGCAGTACTTC.

This chain uses TRBV6-5 with TRBJ1-2; D may be TRBD1 (5 bases). The CDR3 runs to 12 residues. CDR1 and CDR2 (germline): MNHEY, SVGAGI. The V and J ends lost 7 bases and 4 bases respectively, with 10 bases between them. CDR3 sequence (DNA): TGTGCCAGCACCCGGGGGATCTATGGCTACACCTTC. Translated, it gives CASTRGIYGYTF.

The chain joins TRBV6-6 to TRBJ2-5; no firm D call. Between the trimmed V and J ends, which lost 6 bases and 0 bases, there was a span of 14 bases. Germline loops: CDR1 MNHNY, CDR2 SVGAGI (reference sequence). The CDR3 extends over 15 amino acids. CDR3: CASSSLTGYQETQYF. The CDR3, as DNA: TGTGCCAGCAGCTCACTTACCGGGTACCAAGAGACCCAGTACTTC.

V gene TRBV24-1 combines with J gene TRBJ1-2; D is ambiguous. V lost 5 bases, J lost 6 bases, and 12 bases lay in between. The germline V gene has CDR1 KGHDR and CDR2 SFDVKD. The CDR3 runs to 13 residues. The CDR3 DNA reads TGTGCCACCAGTGTTATAGAGGTCGATGGCTACACCTTC. Protein sequence: CATSVIEVDGYTF.

This sequence joins TRBV2 and TRBJ2-3; the D gene is possibly TRBD1 (5 bases). Germline CDR1 reads SNHLY; CDR2 reads FYNNEI. The CDR3 consists of 16 residues. With 4 bases removed from V and 3 bases from J, the gap between germline ends came to 17 bases. The CDR3 nucleotides read TGTGCCAGCAGTGGCCTGACAGTTTTGGGGACAGATACGCAGTATTTT. This codes for CASSGLTVLGTDTQYF.

This sequence joins TRBV3-1 (or the pseudogene TRBV3-2) and TRBJ2-6, with TRBD2 matching 10 bases. This CDR3 spans 18 amino acids. The V gene's germline CDR1 is LGHDT and CDR2 YNNKEL (reference sequence). V shed 2 bases, J shed 2 bases, and the junction held 6 bases outside the gene matches. CDR3: CASSQLQSGRAGANVLTF. CDR3 nucleotides: TGTGCCAGCAGCCAACTTCAGAGCGGGAGGGCTGGGGCCAACGTCCTGACTTTC.

A single count supports this clone. The V call is TRBV27, the J call TRBJ2-2; D is perhaps TRBD1 (5 bases). Germline V gene sequence: CDR1 MNHEY, CDR2 SMNVEV (reference sequence). This CDR3 contains 15 residues. With 6 bases removed from V and 2 bases from J, the gap between germline ends came to 13 bases. The CDR3 reads CASSPIQGNTGELFF. The CDR3, as DNA: TGTGCCAGCAGCCCAATCCAGGGAAACACCGGGGAGCTGTTTTTT.

This clone appeared a single time. The gene calls are TRBV12-3 or TRBV12-4 and TRBJ1-5, with D possibly being TRBD1 (6 bases). The CDR3 has 12 residues. V lost 6 bases and J lost 12, with 15 bases in between. This CDR3 reads CASSYGQLGQHF. The CDR3 bases are TGTGCCAGCAGCTATGGACAGTTGGGCCAGCATTTT.

This clone occurred once. This chain links TRBV30 with TRBJ1-2; TRBD1 matches 7 bases. Germline assignment: CDR1 GTSNPN and CDR2 SVGIG (reference sequence). V lost 2 bases to trimming and J lost 4 bases; unmatched junction nucleotides: 10. The CDR3 totals 15 residues. CDR3 coding DNA: TGTGCCTGGAGTTTCGTGCCAGGGGGAAGCTATGGCTACACCTTC. Encoded protein: CAWSFVPGGSYGYTF.

V gene TRBV9 combines with J gene TRBJ2-5, with D uncertain. Trimming left V 0 bases short and J 3 bases short, with 12 bases between. Germline CDR1 is SGDLS and CDR2 is YYNGEE. The CDR3 is made up of 15 amino acids. In DNA form, the CDR3 reads TGTGCCAGCAGCGTAGAGACGGGTAAAAAAGAGACCCAGTACTTC. It specifies CASSVETGKKETQYF.

The V call is TRBV2, the J call TRBJ1-4; tentatively, D is TRBD1 (6 bases). The CDR3 length is 14 residues. The germline V and J ends were trimmed by 5 bases and 4 bases, with 11 bases remaining between them. From germline, CDR1 is SNHLY and CDR2 FYNNEI. For the CDR3, the DNA is TGTGCCAGCAGTACAGACAGGTTTAATGAAAAACTGTTTTTT. Translated, it gives CASSTDRFNEKLFF.

This clone was observed a single time. The gene calls are TRBV24-1 and TRBJ2-1; TRBD2 aligns across 8 bases. With 1 base clipped from V and 4 bases from J, the junction kept 8 bases outside the gene matches. The CDR3 sequence is 17 residues long. CDR1 is KGHDR and CDR2 is SFDVKD in the germline V gene. The CDR3 loop is CATSDFASSGSYNEQFF. The CDR3 nucleotides are TGTGCCACCAGTGATTTTGCTTCTAGCGGGTCATACAATGAGCAGTTCTTC.

For this clone: This sample includes further DNA sequences coding for the same CDR3. This rearrangement joins TRBV7-6 to TRBJ2-1; a weak D match, TRBD2 (5 bases). Trimming shortened V by 1 base and J by 4 bases, and 14 bases separated the two germline ends. The CDR3 runs to 16 residues. CDR1 is SGHVS and CDR2 is FNYEAQ in the germline V gene. The CDR3 reads CASSLGGGGTYNEQFF. The CDR3 DNA sequence: TGTGCCAGCAGCTTAGGTGGCGGAGGAACTTACAATGAGCAGTTCTTC.

This chain joins TRBV6-5 and TRBJ2-7, with D possibly TRBD2 on 6 matching bases. Germline V gives CDR1 MNHEY, CDR2 SVGAGI. The length of the CDR3 is 12 residues. Trimming removed 2 bases from V and 7 bases from J, with 9 bases in between. The CDR3 here is CASSYVGGEQYF. The CDR3 DNA reads as TGTGCCAGCAGTTACGTAGGAGGGGAGCAGTACTTC.

This clone has a single count. V gene TRBV2 combines with J gene TRBJ1-1; D uncertain. Trimming pared 5 bases from V and 1 base from J, leaving 23 bases between. Germline V gene sequence: CDR1 SNHLY, CDR2 FYNNEI. The CDR3 is made up of 18 amino acids. CDR3 DNA: TGTGCCAGCAGTTTGGAGGGTCCGGGTTTCGGAGGGAACACTGAAGCTTTCTTT. It specifies CASSLEGPGFGGNTEAFF.

The V and J genes are TRBV27 and TRBJ1-3, with D possibly matching TRBD1 (6 bases). Trimming stripped 2 bases from V and 0 bases from J, with 11 bases between. Germline V gives CDR1 MNHEY, CDR2 SMNVEV (reference sequence). The CDR3 consists of 16 residues. CDR3: CASSLPGQSSGNTIYF. CDR3 DNA: TGTGCCAGCAGTTTACCCGGACAGTCCTCTGGAAACACCATATATTTT.

The chain uses TRBV12-5 and TRBJ1-5, with 8 bases identical to TRBD1. V shed 4 bases, J shed 7 bases, and the junction held 15 bases outside the gene matches. Germline V lookup: CDR1 LGHNT, CDR2 FRNRAP. There are 17 residues in the CDR3. The CDR3 loop is CASGSTDRVKGTQPQHF. DNA of the CDR3: TGTGCTAGTGGTTCAACGGACAGGGTGAAGGGGACCCAGCCCCAGCATTTT.

The gene calls are TRBV7-9 and TRBJ2-1; the match to TRBD2 covers 11 bases. V shed 4 bases, J shed 7 bases, and the junction held 9 bases outside the gene matches. Looked up from germline, CDR1 is SEHNR and CDR2 is FQNEAQ (reference sequence). This CDR3 comprises 16 residues. This CDR3 reads CASSYPGLAEGNEQFF. The DNA of the CDR3 is TGTGCCAGCAGCTACCCGGGACTAGCGGAAGGGAATGAGCAGTTCTTC.

CDR3 nucleotide sequence: TGTGCCAGCAGCGTCAACAGGGAGAATAACGCTGAAGCTTTCTTT. It encodes CASSVNRENNAEAFF. The V call is TRBV21-1, the J call TRBJ1-1; the table assigns TRBD1, which was not confirmed against the DNA. TRBV21-1 is annotated as a pseudogene. This CDR3 spans 15 amino acids.

The V and J genes are TRBV6-5 and TRBJ2-7; D is perhaps TRBD2 (6 bases). The CDR3 is 12 residues long. CDR1 and CDR2 (germline): MNHEY, SVGAGI. The V gene lost 11 bases and the J gene lost 3 bases, with 14 bases spanning the gap. The DNA of the CDR3 is TGTGCCTCGAGGGACTGGATCTACGAGCAGTACTTC. Translation gives CASRDWIYEQYF.

The rearrangement links TRBV15 to TRBJ1-1; D possibly corresponds to TRBD1 (5 bases). Germline V gives CDR1 LNHNV, CDR2 YYDKDF (reference sequence). The CDR3 is 14 residues long. Deletions cut 1 base from V and 5 bases from J, with 11 bases between. The CDR3 sequence: CATSRVTGTTEAFF. CDR3 DNA: TGTGCCACCAGCAGAGTGACGGGGACTACTGAAGCTTTCTTT. Combining the CDR3 with reference TRBV15 and TRBJ1-1 gives the whole variable domain DAMVIQNPRYQVTQFGKPVTLSCSQTLNHNVMYWYQQKSSQAPKLLFHYYDKDFNNEADTPDNFQSRRPNTSFCFLDIRSPGLGDTAMYLCATSRVTGTTEAFFGQGTRLTVV.

The chain combines TRBV10-3 with TRBJ1-3, with D unclear. CDR1 ENHRY and CDR2 SYGVKD come from the germline V gene. This CDR3 contains 14 residues. V lost 3 bases and J 1 base, leaving 7 bases between the germline ends. DNA for the CDR3: TGTGCCATCAGTGAAGTCCAGTCTGGAAACACCATATATTTT. Residues: CAISEVQSGNTIYF.

V usage is TRBV5-4 and J usage is TRBJ1-2; 7 bases are a match to TRBD1. The CDR3 consists of 12 residues. Germline values: CDR1 SGHNT, CDR2 YYREEE (reference sequence). Trimming cost V 8 bases and J 6 bases; bases outside gene matches: 7. Here the CDR3 reads CARINRGDGYTF. The CDR3 DNA is TGTGCCAGGATAAACAGGGGCGATGGCTACACCTTC.

The chain combines TRBV5-4 with TRBJ2-5; TRBD1 agrees at 8 bases. The CDR3 sequence is 16 residues long. Germline V gene lookup returns CDR1 SGHNT and CDR2 YYREEE (reference sequence). J lost 5 bases, V lost 3 bases, and 12 bases had no gene match. The chain's CDR3 is CASSSGLGQGGETQYF. The CDR3 DNA reads as TGTGCCAGCAGCTCCGGGCTTGGACAGGGCGGGGAGACCCAGTACTTC.

The chain uses TRBV6-5 and TRBJ1-6; 10 bases match TRBD1. Per the germline V gene, CDR1 is MNHEY and CDR2 is SVGAGI. The V and J ends lost 8 bases and 7 bases, in that order; junction bases with no gene match: 2. This CDR3 has 13 residues. The CDR3, as DNA: TGTGCCAGCGAGGACAGGGGGAATTCACCCCTCCACTTT. It is translated as CASEDRGNSPLHF.

This chain joins TRBV3-1 (or the pseudogene TRBV3-2) and TRBJ2-7; 8 bases fit TRBD2. V was pared by 2 bases and J by 4 bases, with 7 bases of the junction left unmatched. This CDR3 is built from 15 residues. Germline V gene lookup returns CDR1 LGHDT and CDR2 YNNKEL (reference sequence). CDR3 in DNA: TGTGCCAGCAGCCAAACGGGAGGGCCCCTTTACGAGCAGTACTTC. Translating it yields CASSQTGGPLYEQYF.

This clone was counted once. The chain links TRBV5-1 to TRBJ1-5, with 7 bases matching TRBD1. Germline V gene sequence: CDR1 SGHRS, CDR2 YFSETQ. J lost 6 bases, V lost 4 bases, and 16 bases had no gene match. CDR3 size: 17 residues. For the CDR3, the DNA is TGCGCCAGCAGCCTTCAACCCGGGACAGAGAGTGGTCAGCCCCAGCATTTT. Translation: CASSLQPGTESGQPQHF.

The V gene is TRBV6-6, the J gene TRBJ2-7; 7 bases are a match to TRBD1. This CDR3 spans 13 amino acids. V shed 6 bases and J 2 bases; nucleotides not matched to a gene: 4. Germline V lookup: CDR1 MNHNY, CDR2 SVGAGI (reference sequence). The CDR3 reads CASSPDRAYEQYF. For the CDR3, the DNA is TGTGCCAGCAGCCCCGACAGGGCCTACGAGCAGTACTTC.

The chain has TRBV7-9 and TRBJ1-2; 7 bases are shared with TRBD1. J gave up 13 bases and V 4 bases, and 6 bases lay outside the gene matches. CDR3 length: 11 amino acids. The germline CDR1 and CDR2 sequences are SEHNR and FQNEAQ (reference sequence). The CDR3 coding sequence is TGTGCCAGCAGCTCTACAGGGGCCGCCACCTTC. Translating gives CASSSTGAATF.